The clone carrying this T cell receptor (beta chain) has just a few counts. The antigen is not known. The entry originates in a study of CD8 T cells in ankylosing spondylitis. Each TCR beta library was made by quantitative 5'-RACE that incorporated molecular barcodes. TCRdb ran MiXCR on the 5' RACE reads and lists one entry per CDR3 protein. Seen here are approximately 400,000 distinct CDR3 sequences, roughly 15% observed once, and the top ten hold just over 1%. Germline lookup yields CDR1 MDHEN and CDR2 SYDVKM. Trimming left V 5 bases short and J 6 bases short, with 13 bases between. CDR3 length: 13 residues. Whole-study results and caveats: Apparently characteristic of ankylosing spondylitis blood was a TCR beta motif (about eight highly homologous variants). Several of the motif variants were reported before in synovial fluid and blood from reactive arthritis.

The receptor was derived from a male donor with ankylosing spondylitis. The chain couples TRBV28 to TRBJ1-1, with no clear D. The sequenced sample was blood, either unsorted or a sorted T cell fraction (not recorded which). DNA of the CDR3: TGTGCCAGCAGTGACCCCCATACTTCTGAAGCTTTCTTT. Translating it yields CASSDPHTSEAFF. The variable domain in full, with the rest retrieved from reference TRBV28 and TRBJ1-1, is DVKVTQSSRYLVKRTGEKVFLECVQDMDHENMFWYRQDPGLGLRLIYFSYDVKMKEKGDIPEGYSVSREKKERFSLILESASTNQTSMYLCASSDPHTSEAFFGQGTRLTVV.